The clone carrying this T cell receptor (beta chain) was found many times. The antigen is unknown. The TCR beta libraries were generated through quantitative 5'-RACE incorporating molecular barcodes. TCRdb reprocessed the 5' RACE reads via MiXCR and lists one record per CDR3 protein. There are around 150,000 distinct CDR3 sequences in the sample; around 17% occur only once, and about 8.3% lies in the top ten. The sample originates from a study of CD8 T cells in ankylosing spondylitis. General study points: It appeared that ankylosing spondylitis blood was characterized by a TCR beta motif of 8 or 9 highly homologous variants. Reactive arthritis synovial fluid and blood were previously reported to contain some motif variants.

V shed 4 bases, J shed 1 base, and the junction held 2 bases outside the gene matches. This CDR3 is 14 amino acids long. Germline V CDR1 and CDR2: SGHRS, YFSETQ. This chain connects TRBV5-1 to TRBJ2-5, with 9 bases aligning to TRBD1. The receptor was derived from a male donor with ankylosing spondylitis or in good health (not recorded which). What was sequenced was blood, either unsorted or a sorted T cell fraction (not recorded which). Here the CDR3 DNA reads TGCGCCAGCAGCAAGGGACAGGGCCAAGAGACCCAGTACTTC. This translates into CASSKGQGQETQYF. Combining the CDR3 with reference TRBV5-1 and TRBJ2-5 gives the whole variable domain KAGVTQTPRYLIKTRGQQVTLSCSPISGHRSVSWYQQTPGQGLQFLFEYFSETQRNKGNFPGRFSGRQFSNSRSEMNVSTLELGDSALYLCASSKGQGQETQYFGPGTRLLVL.